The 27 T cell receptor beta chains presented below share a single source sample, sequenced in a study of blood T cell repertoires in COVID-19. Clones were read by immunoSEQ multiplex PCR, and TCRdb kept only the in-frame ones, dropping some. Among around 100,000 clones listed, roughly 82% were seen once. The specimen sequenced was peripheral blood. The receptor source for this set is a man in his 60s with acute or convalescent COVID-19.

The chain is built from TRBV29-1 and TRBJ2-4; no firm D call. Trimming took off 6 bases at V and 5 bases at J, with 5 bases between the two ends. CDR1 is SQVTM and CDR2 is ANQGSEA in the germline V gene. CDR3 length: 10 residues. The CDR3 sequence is CSVQENIQYF. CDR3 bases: TGCAGCGTACAAGAAAACATTCAGTACTTC.

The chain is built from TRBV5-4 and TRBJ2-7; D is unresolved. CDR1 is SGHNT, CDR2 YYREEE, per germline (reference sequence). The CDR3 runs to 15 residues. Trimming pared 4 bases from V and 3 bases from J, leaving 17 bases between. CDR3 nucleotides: TGTGCCAGCAGCCCGGAAGCAGGCGCCTACTACGAGCAGTACTTC. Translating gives CASSPEAGAYYEQYF.

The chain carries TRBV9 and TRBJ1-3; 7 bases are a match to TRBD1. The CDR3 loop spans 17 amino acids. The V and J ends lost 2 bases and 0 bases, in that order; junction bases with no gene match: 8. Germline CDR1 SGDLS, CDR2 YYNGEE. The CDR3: CASSVNTGVGSGNTIYF. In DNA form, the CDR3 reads TGTGCCAGCAGCGTTAATACAGGGGTCGGCTCTGGAAACACCATATATTTT.

This CDR3 reads CASGRRANQPQHF. In nucleotides, the CDR3 is TGTGCCAGCGGGAGGAGGGCTAATCAGCCCCAGCATTTT. The V and J genes are TRBV6-5 and TRBJ1-5, with unresolved D. V lost 8 bases, J lost 4 bases, and 12 bases lay in between. Germline CDR1 is MNHEY and CDR2 is SVGAGI. The CDR3 is 13 residues long.

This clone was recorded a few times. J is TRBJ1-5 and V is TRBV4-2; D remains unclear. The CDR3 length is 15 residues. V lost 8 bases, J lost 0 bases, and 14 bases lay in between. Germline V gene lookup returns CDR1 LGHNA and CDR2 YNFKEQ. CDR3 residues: CASQYGHFSNQPQHF. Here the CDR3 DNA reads TGTGCCAGCCAATATGGGCATTTTAGCAATCAGCCCCAGCATTTT.

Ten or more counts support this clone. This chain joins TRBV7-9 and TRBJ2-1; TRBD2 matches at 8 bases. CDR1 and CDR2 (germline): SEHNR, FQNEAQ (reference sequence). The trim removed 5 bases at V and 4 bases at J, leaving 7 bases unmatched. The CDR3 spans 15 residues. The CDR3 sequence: CASSPGRARYNEQFF. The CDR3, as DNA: TGTGCCAGCAGCCCCGGGAGGGCCAGATACAATGAGCAGTTCTTC.

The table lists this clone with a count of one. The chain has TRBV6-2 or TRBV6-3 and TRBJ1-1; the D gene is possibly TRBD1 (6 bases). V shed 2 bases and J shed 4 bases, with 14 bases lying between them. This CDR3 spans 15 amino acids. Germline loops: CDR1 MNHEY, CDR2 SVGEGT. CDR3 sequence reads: CASSYPNTGSTEAFF. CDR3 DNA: TGTGCCAGCAGTTACCCTAATACAGGGTCCACTGAAGCTTTCTTT.

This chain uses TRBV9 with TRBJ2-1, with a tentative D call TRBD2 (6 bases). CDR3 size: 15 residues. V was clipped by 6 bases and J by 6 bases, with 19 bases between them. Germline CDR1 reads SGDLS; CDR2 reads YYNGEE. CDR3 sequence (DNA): TGTGCCAGCAACGAACCGGGACTCAGAGCCAATGAGCAGTTCTTC. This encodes CASNEPGLRANEQFF.

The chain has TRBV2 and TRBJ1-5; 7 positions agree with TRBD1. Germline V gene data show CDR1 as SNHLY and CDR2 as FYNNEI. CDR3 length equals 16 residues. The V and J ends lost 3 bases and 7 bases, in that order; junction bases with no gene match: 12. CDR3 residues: CASSDRGRGSQQPQHF. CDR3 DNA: TGTGCCAGCAGTGATCGTGGCAGGGGGTCCCAACAGCCCCAGCATTTT.

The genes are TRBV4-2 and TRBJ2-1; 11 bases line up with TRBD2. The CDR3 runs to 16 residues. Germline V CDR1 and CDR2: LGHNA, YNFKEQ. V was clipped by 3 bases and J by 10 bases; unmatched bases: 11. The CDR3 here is CASSHHSGRAVGEQFF. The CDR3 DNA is TGTGCCAGCAGCCACCATAGCGGGAGGGCCGTGGGCGAGCAGTTCTTC.

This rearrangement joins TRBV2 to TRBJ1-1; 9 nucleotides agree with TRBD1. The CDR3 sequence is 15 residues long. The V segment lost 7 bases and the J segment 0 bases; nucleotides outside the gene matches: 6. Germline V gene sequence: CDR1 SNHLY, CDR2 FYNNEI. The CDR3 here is CASNKQGALNTEAFF. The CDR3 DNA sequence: TGTGCCAGCAACAAACAGGGGGCCTTGAACACTGAAGCTTTCTTT.

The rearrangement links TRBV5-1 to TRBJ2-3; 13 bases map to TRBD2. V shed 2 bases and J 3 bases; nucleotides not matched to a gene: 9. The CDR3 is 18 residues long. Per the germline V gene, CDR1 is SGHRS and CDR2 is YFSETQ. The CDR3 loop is CASSFGLAGAPVTDTQYF. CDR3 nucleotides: TGCGCCAGCAGCTTCGGACTAGCGGGAGCTCCGGTTACAGATACGCAGTATTTT.

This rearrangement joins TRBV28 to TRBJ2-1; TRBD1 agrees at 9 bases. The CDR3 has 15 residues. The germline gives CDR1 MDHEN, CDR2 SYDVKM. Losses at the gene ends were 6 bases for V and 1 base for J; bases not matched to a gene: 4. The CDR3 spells CASSRQGVSYNEQFF. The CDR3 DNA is TGTGCCAGCAGCCGACAGGGGGTATCCTACAATGAGCAGTTCTTC.

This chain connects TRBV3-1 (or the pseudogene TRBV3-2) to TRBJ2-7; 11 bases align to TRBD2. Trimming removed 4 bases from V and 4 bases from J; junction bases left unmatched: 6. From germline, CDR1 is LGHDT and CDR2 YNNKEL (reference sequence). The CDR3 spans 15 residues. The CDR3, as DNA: TGTGCCAGCAGCCTAGCGGGAGGGCCACGGTACGAGCAGTACTTC. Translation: CASSLAGGPRYEQYF.

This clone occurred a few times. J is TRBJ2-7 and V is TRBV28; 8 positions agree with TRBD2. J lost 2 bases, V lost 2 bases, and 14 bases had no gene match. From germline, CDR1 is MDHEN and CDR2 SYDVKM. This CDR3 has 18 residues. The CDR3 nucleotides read TGTGCCAGCAGTTTACTCCGGAGCTTTAGCGGGACCCCCTACGAGCAGTACTTC. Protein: CASSLLRSFSGTPYEQYF.

The CDR3 loop is CASSPAGAGQGYNEQFF. CDR3 nucleotides: TGTGCCAGCAGTCCAGCGGGAGCGGGACAGGGCTACAATGAGCAGTTCTTC. The chain has TRBV28 and TRBJ2-1, with D tentatively TRBD1 (9 bases). Germline-derived CDR1 and CDR2 are MDHEN and SYDVKM. Trimming shortened V by 5 bases and J by 3 bases, and 20 bases separated the two germline ends. The CDR3 has 17 residues.

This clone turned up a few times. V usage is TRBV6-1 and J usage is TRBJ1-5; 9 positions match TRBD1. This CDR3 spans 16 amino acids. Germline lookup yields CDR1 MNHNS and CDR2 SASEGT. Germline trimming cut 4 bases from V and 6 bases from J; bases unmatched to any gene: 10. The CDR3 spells CASSGGTGGLGQPQHF. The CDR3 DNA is TGTGCCAGCAGTGGAGGAACAGGGGGCCTCGGTCAGCCCCAGCATTTT.

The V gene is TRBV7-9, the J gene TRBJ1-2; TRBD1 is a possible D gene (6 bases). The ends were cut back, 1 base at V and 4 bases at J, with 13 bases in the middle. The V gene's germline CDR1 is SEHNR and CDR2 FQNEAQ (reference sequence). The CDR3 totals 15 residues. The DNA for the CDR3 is TGTGCCAGCAGCTTAGGTACAGGGCCCCTCTATGGCTACACCTTC. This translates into CASSLGTGPLYGYTF.

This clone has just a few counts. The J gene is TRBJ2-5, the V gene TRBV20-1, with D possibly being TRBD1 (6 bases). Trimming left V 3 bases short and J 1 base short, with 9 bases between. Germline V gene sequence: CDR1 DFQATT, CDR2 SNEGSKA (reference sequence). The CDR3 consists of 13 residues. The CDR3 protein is CSASGQLQETQYF. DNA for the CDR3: TGCAGTGCTAGTGGACAGCTCCAAGAGACCCAGTACTTC.

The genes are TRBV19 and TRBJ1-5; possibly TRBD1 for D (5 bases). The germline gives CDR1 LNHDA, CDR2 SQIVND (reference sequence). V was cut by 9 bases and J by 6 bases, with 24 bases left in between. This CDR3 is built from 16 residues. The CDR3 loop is CASSRDSRGGGQPQHF. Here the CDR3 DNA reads TGTGCCAGCTCCCGGGACTCCCGCGGCGGGGGTCAGCCCCAGCATTTT.

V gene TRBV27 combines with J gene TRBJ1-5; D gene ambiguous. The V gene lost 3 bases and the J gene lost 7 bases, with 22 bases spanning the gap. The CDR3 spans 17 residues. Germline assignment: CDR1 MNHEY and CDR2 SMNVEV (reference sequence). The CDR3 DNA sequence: TGTGCCAGCAGTTTCCCGCCAGCCGCTTCGTACGGGCAGCCCCAGCATTTT. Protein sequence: CASSFPPAASYGQPQHF.

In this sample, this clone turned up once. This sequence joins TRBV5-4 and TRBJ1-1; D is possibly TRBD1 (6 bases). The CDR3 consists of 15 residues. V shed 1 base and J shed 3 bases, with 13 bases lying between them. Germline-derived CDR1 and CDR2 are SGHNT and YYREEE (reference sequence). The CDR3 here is CASSLQTGWDTEAFF. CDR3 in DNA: TGTGCCAGCAGCTTGCAAACAGGGTGGGACACTGAAGCTTTCTTT.

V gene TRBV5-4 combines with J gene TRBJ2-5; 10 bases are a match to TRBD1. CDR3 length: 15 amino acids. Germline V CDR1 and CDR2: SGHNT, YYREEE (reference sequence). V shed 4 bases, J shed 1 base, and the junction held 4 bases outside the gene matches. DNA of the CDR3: TGTGCCAGCAGCGCGGGGACAGGGGTCCAAGAGACCCAGTACTTC. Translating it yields CASSAGTGVQETQYF.

The CDR3 is CSVGASLSTDTQYF. The CDR3 DNA sequence: TGCAGCGTTGGGGCTAGCTTGAGCACAGATACGCAGTATTTT. The rearrangement links TRBV29-1 to TRBJ2-3; D is perhaps TRBD2 (5 bases). The CDR3 has 14 amino acids. Trimming took 4 bases from V and 0 from J, leaving 11 bases between them. Germline assignment: CDR1 SQVTM and CDR2 ANQGSEA.

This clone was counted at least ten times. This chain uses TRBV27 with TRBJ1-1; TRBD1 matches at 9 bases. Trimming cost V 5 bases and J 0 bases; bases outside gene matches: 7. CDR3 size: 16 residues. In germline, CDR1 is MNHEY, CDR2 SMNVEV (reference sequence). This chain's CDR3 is CASSTGTGSLNTEAFF. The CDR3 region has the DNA TGTGCCAGCAGTACCGGGACAGGGTCCCTGAACACTGAAGCTTTCTTT.

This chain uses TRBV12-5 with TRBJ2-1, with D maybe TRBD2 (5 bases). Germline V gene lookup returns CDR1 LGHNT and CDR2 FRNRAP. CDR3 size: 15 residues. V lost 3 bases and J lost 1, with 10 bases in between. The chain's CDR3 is CASGFNPGSYNEQFF. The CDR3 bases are TGTGCTAGTGGTTTTAACCCGGGATCCTACAATGAGCAGTTCTTC.

CDR3 sequence (DNA): TGTGCCAGTAGTAGGGGTCGACAGGGGGCCGGGGAGACCCAGTACTTC. Protein product: CASSRGRQGAGETQYF. The chain recombines TRBV19 with TRBJ2-5; the match to TRBD1 covers 10 bases. CDR1 is LNHDA, CDR2 SQIVND, per germline (reference sequence). The CDR3 runs to 16 residues. The junction had 10 bases not matched to a gene; V was cut back by 4 bases and J by 5 bases.